These 10 T cell receptor beta chains were sequenced from one sample in a study of cytomegalovirus exposure and HLA in healthy donors. The study ran its PCR with 60 Vbeta and 13 Jbeta primers. The repertoire was sequenced with immunoSEQ multiplex PCR; TCRdb's copy has only in-frame clones and lacks some. The sample has about 140,000 clones. The material sequenced was PBMCs. The receptors shown here come from a man between 35 and 55 years old in good health and CMV-seronegative.

The rearrangement joins TRBV5-4 to TRBJ2-2; 9 bases match TRBD2. Losses at the gene ends were 4 bases for V and 7 bases for J; bases not matched to a gene: 11. Germline-derived CDR1 and CDR2 are SGHNT and YYREEE (reference sequence). The CDR3 is made up of 16 amino acids. The CDR3 region has the DNA TGTGCCAGCAGCCCAGCGGGGGGCGGGCGTAACGGGGAGCTGTTTTTT. Its protein product is CASSPAGGGRNGELFF.

This sequence joins TRBV19 and TRBJ2-5; D is perhaps TRBD1 (5 bases). Trimming left V 1 base short and J 4 bases short, with 7 bases between. CDR3 length: 13 amino acids. The germline CDR1 and CDR2 sequences are LNHDA and SQIVND (reference sequence). The CDR3 DNA is TGTGCCAGTAGTATAGGACAGTTAGAGACCCAGTACTTC. Amino acids: CASSIGQLETQYF.

V is TRBV19 and J is TRBJ2-3, with D hard to call. V was trimmed by 1 base and J by 2 bases, leaving 13 bases between them. Germline-derived CDR1 and CDR2 are LNHDA and SQIVND (reference sequence). This CDR3 is 16 amino acids long. This CDR3 reads CASSIGSGRNTDTQYF. The CDR3 DNA sequence: TGTGCCAGTAGTATAGGCTCAGGAAGAAACACAGATACGCAGTATTTT.

The CDR3 sequence is CASSPMAGNSEKLFF. The DNA of the CDR3 is TGTGCCAGCAGCCCTATGGCGGGGAACTCTGAAAAACTGTTTTTT. The chain couples TRBV5-5 to TRBJ1-4, with unresolved D. Trimming cost V 4 bases and J 7 bases, with 17 bases left between them. The CDR3 is 15 amino acids. Germline values: CDR1 SGHKS, CDR2 YYEKEE (reference sequence).

The V gene is TRBV6-4, the J gene TRBJ2-2, with D perhaps TRBD2 (5 bases). With 3 bases removed from V and 4 bases from J, the gap between germline ends came to 9 bases. Germline CDR1 MRHNA, CDR2 SNTAGT. This CDR3 region has 14 residues. The CDR3 region is CASSETIFTGELFF. The CDR3 coding sequence is TGTGCCAGCAGTGAGACTATATTCACCGGGGAGCTGTTTTTT.

The CDR3 region is CAISTARDEQYF. CDR3 DNA: TGTGCCATCAGTACTGCCCGGGACGAGCAGTACTTC. The chain carries TRBV10-3 and TRBJ2-7; D ambiguous. The V and J ends lost 5 bases and 5 bases respectively, with 10 bases between them. The CDR3 runs 12 residues. CDR1 is ENHRY, CDR2 SYGVKD, per germline.

The chain carries TRBV7-9 and TRBJ2-5, with TRBD2 matching 12 bases. After removal of 5 bases from V and 7 bases from J, the junction contained 11 bases not matched to a gene. Germline V lookup: CDR1 SEHNR, CDR2 FQNEAQ (reference sequence). This CDR3 comprises 16 residues. DNA for the CDR3: TGTGCCAGCAGCCCTCGACTAGCGGGGGAATTAGGGACCCAGTACTTC. It yields the protein CASSPRLAGELGTQYF.

The gene calls are TRBV4-3 and TRBJ1-2; 10 bases match TRBD1. Germline CDR1 and CDR2: LGHNA and YSLEER. The CDR3 sequence is 15 residues long. The J segment lost 6 bases and the V segment lost 3 bases, leaving 7 bases of the junction unmatched. The CDR3 loop reads CASSQHGQGDHGYTF. CDR3 bases: TGCGCCAGCAGCCAGCACGGACAGGGGGACCATGGCTACACCTTC.

The chain joins TRBV19 to TRBJ1-2, with 10 bases identical to TRBD1. V shed 10 bases, J shed 8 bases, and the junction held 7 bases outside the gene matches. This CDR3 spans 12 amino acids. CDR1 and CDR2 from the germline V gene are LNHDA and SQIVND (reference sequence). The chain's CDR3 is CATDRGPGGYTF. CDR3 bases: TGTGCCACCGACAGGGGGCCAGGGGGCTACACCTTC. The variable domain in full, with the rest retrieved from reference TRBV19 and TRBJ1-2, is DGGITQSPKYLFRKEGQNVTLSCEQNLNHDAMYWYRQDPGQGLRLIYYSQIVNDFQKGDIAEGYSVSREKKESFPLTVTSAQKNPTAFYLCATDRGPGGYTFGSGTRLTVV.

The rearrangement joins TRBV10-3 to TRBJ1-3; 10 bases are shared with TRBD1. The CDR3 covers 15 residues. The germline V gene encodes CDR1 ENHRY and CDR2 SYGVKD. V gave up 5 bases and J gave up 6 bases; unmatched junction bases: 7. The CDR3: CAISRPGTGENTIYF. The CDR3 DNA sequence: TGTGCCATCAGTAGACCCGGGACAGGGGAAAACACCATATATTTT.